This T cell receptor beta chain derives from a study of beta chain features in type 1 diabetes. Study-wide findings and caveats: When Type 1 diabetes patients were examined, their TCRB CDR3s proved moderately but significantly shorter in all four CD4+ subsets. Within patients, naive, central memory and Treg TCRB repertoires seemed more similar than within healthy donors.

The CDR3 covers 14 residues. Trimming pared 6 bases from V and 2 bases from J, leaving 14 bases between. Per germline, CDR1 KGHSH and CDR2 LQKENI. What was sequenced were expressed TCRB transcripts, since all of the isolated RNA had been reverse transcribed. Libraries were prepared by immunoSEQ multiplex PCR; TCRdb keeps only in-frame clonotypes and omits some of them. The sample contains some 900,000 clones, about 17% of which appear only once. A few counts support this clone. Its target is not known. Sequenced input: naive CD4+ T cells from blood. The sequence derives from a woman under 30 in good health. The rearrangement uses TRBV18 and TRBJ2-7; D possibly corresponds to TRBD2 (5 bases). This CDR3 is CASSPNPGAYEQYF. CDR3 sequence (DNA): TGTGCCAGCTCCCCTAACCCCGGGGCCTACGAGCAGTACTTC.